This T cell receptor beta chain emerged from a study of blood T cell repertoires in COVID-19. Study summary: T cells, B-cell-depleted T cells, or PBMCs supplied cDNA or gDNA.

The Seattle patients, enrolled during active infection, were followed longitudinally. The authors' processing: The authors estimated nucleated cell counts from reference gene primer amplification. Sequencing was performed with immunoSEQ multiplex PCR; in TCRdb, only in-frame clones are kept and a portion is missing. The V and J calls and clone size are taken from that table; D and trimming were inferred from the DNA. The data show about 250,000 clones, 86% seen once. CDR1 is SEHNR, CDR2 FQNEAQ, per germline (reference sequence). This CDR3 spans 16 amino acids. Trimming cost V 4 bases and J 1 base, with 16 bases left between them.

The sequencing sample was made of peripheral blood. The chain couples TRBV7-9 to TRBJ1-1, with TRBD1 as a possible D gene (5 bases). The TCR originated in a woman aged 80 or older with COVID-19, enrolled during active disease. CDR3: CASSSQIYGGNTEAFF. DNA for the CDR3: TGTGCCAGCAGCTCCCAGATTTACGGGGGGAACACTGAAGCTTTCTTT.